Below, 21 T cell receptor beta chains from the same sample are listed, as sequenced in a study of blood T cell repertoires in COVID-19. Generated by immunoSEQ multiplex PCR, the TCRdb table keeps only in-frame clones and is missing some. The sample yields about 120,000 clones, 82% seen once. Sequenced input: peripheral blood. All receptors derive from a human donor in a cohort sampled during active COVID-19.

V is TRBV5-5 and J is TRBJ2-6; 7 bases map to TRBD1. The CDR3 extends over 17 amino acids. The germline CDR1 and CDR2 sequences are SGHKS and YYEKEE (reference sequence). The J segment lost 0 bases and the V segment lost 4 bases, leaving 7 bases of the junction unmatched. The CDR3 region is CASSLRTGHSGANVLTF. The CDR3 region has the DNA TGTGCCAGCAGCCTGAGGACAGGCCACTCTGGGGCCAACGTCCTGACTTTC.

The chain recombines TRBV3-1 (or the pseudogene TRBV3-2) with TRBJ2-3; TRBD1 might be the D (5 bases). This CDR3 region has 18 residues. Trimming took 4 bases from V and 0 from J, leaving 20 bases between them. The germline gives CDR1 LGHDT, CDR2 YNNKEL (reference sequence). CDR3 in amino acids: CASSRLKGYYTSTDTQYF. CDR3 nucleotide sequence: TGTGCCAGCAGCCGCCTCAAGGGGTACTACACTAGCACAGATACGCAGTATTTT.

The rearrangement uses TRBV27 and TRBJ2-3, with 14 bases aligning to TRBD2. The V and J ends lost 5 bases and 3 bases, in that order; junction bases with no gene match: 10. This CDR3 spans 18 amino acids. Germline CDR1 and CDR2: MNHEY and SMNVEV (reference sequence). The DNA of the CDR3 is TGTGCCAGCAGTCCCCGACTAGCGGGGGGGCCGGGTACAGATACGCAGTATTTT. It is translated as CASSPRLAGGPGTDTQYF.

The chain employs TRBV12-3 or TRBV12-4 and TRBJ1-2; no clear D gene. The length of the CDR3 is 13 residues. Deletions cut 1 base from V and 5 bases from J, with 8 bases between. CDR3 protein: CASSLVGSYGYTF. In nucleotides, the CDR3 is TGTGCCAGCAGTTTAGTGGGGAGTTATGGCTACACCTTC.

The V call is TRBV14, the J call TRBJ1-3; D might be TRBD1 (5 bases). V was shortened by 4 bases and J by 0 bases, with 16 bases between the two germline ends. The CDR3 has 17 amino acids. CDR1 SGHDN and CDR2 FVKESK come from the germline V gene. The CDR3 loop reads CASSRDFWTPSGNTIYF. CDR3 nucleotides: TGTGCCAGCAGCCGGGACTTTTGGACCCCCTCTGGAAACACCATATATTTT.

The J gene is TRBJ2-3, the V gene TRBV6-5; 9 bases match TRBD1. CDR1 and CDR2 from the germline V gene are MNHEY and SVGAGI. The CDR3 is 14 residues long. V lost 6 bases to trimming and J lost 4 bases; unmatched junction nucleotides: 5. The CDR3, as DNA: TGTGCCAGCAGAGCCGGGACAGGGTCAGATACGCAGTATTTT. It yields the protein CASRAGTGSDTQYF.

V gene TRBV3-1 (or the pseudogene TRBV3-2) combines with J gene TRBJ2-7; 10 bases match TRBD2. The V segment lost 4 bases and the J segment 0 bases; nucleotides outside the gene matches: 3. There are 15 residues in the CDR3. CDR1 and CDR2 from the germline V gene are LGHDT and YNNKEL (reference sequence). In nucleotides, the CDR3 is TGTGCCAGCAGCCTTAGCGGGGGGAACTCCTACGAGCAGTACTTC. It encodes CASSLSGGNSYEQYF.

The rearrangement uses TRBV5-1 and TRBJ1-1; TRBD1 matches 8 bases. The germline V gene encodes CDR1 SGHRS and CDR2 YFSETQ. The CDR3 is made up of 16 amino acids. With V trimmed by 4 bases and J by 5 bases, 13 bases remained unmatched. The CDR3: CASSRGQEDRGTEAFF. The CDR3 DNA reads as TGCGCCAGCAGCCGGGGACAGGAGGACCGGGGAACTGAAGCTTTCTTT.

Only one count was recorded for this clone. The CDR3, as DNA: TGTGCCAGCAACCAAGAGGGGGCTGGCTATGGCTACACCTTC. Amino acid sequence: CASNQEGAGYGYTF. This rearrangement joins TRBV7-2 to TRBJ1-2; 7 positions agree with TRBD1. Germline CDR1 and CDR2: SGHTA and FQGNSA. J gave up 4 bases and V 7 bases, and 9 bases lay outside the gene matches. The CDR3 length is 14 residues.

In this sample, this clone turned up a few times. CDR3 protein: CASSPGTGGLNEQFF. CDR3 DNA sequence: TGTGCCAGCAGCCCGGGGACAGGGGGCTTGAATGAGCAGTTCTTC. The chain employs TRBV7-8 and TRBJ2-1, with 12 bases fitting TRBD1. Germline-derived CDR1 and CDR2 are SGHVS and FQNEAQ. V gave up 5 bases and J gave up 7 bases; unmatched junction bases: 6. The CDR3 has 15 residues. The whole variable domain, remainder taken from reference TRBV7-8 and TRBJ2-1, is GAGVSQSPRYKVAKRGQDVALRCDPISGHVSLFWYQQALGQGPEFLTYFQNEAQLDKSGLPSDRFFAERPEGSVSTLKIQRTQQEDSAVYLCASSPGTGGLNEQFFGPGTRLTVL.

This clone has just one count. The chain is built from TRBV11-2 and TRBJ2-2, with unresolved D. This CDR3 has 15 residues. CDR1 is SGHAT, CDR2 FQNNGV, per germline. V shed 2 bases and J shed 3 bases, with 10 bases lying between them. The CDR3 region is CASSLQISHTGELFF. The CDR3 coding sequence is TGTGCCAGCAGCTTACAAATAAGCCACACCGGGGAGCTGTTTTTT.

V gene TRBV27 combines with J gene TRBJ2-2, with a weak D call TRBD1 (6 bases). The CDR3 sequence is 16 residues long. Germline CDR1 and CDR2: MNHEY and SMNVEV (reference sequence). V lost 4 bases to trimming and J lost 0 bases, with 12 bases between them. The CDR3 region has the DNA TGTGCCAGCAGTTCACCCGGGACAACGAACACCGGGGAGCTGTTTTTT. Translated, it gives CASSSPGTTNTGELFF.

The CDR3 coding sequence is TGCAGCGTTGTGAAAGGGGGACAAGAGACCCAGTACTTC. Its translation is CSVVKGGQETQYF. The rearrangement links TRBV29-1 to TRBJ2-5; D perhaps matches TRBD1 (6 bases). V shed 4 bases and J shed 2 bases, with 11 bases lying between them. Germline V gene sequence: CDR1 SQVTM, CDR2 ANQGSEA. The CDR3 is made up of 13 amino acids.

This CDR3 is CASRSGLAGLQETQYF. CDR3 bases: TGCGCCAGCAGGTCGGGGCTAGCGGGCCTACAAGAGACCCAGTACTTC. The chain carries TRBV5-1 and TRBJ2-5; TRBD2 matches at 8 bases. From germline, CDR1 is SGHRS and CDR2 YFSETQ. CDR3 length: 16 amino acids. With V trimmed by 5 bases and J by 2 bases, 11 bases remained unmatched.

V and J are TRBV5-4 and TRBJ2-3, with 8 bases identical to TRBD2. V lost 4 bases, J lost 4 bases, and 2 bases stayed unmatched. This CDR3 is built from 13 residues. Germline lookup yields CDR1 SGHNT and CDR2 YYREEE (reference sequence). In nucleotides, the CDR3 is TGTGCCAGCAGCGCCGGGGGGGCAGATACGCAGTATTTT. It is translated as CASSAGGADTQYF. The variable domain in full, with the rest retrieved from reference TRBV5-4 and TRBJ2-3, is ETGVTQSPTHLIKTRGQQVTLRCSSQSGHNTVSWYQQALGQGPQFIFQYYREEENGRGNFPPRFSGLQFPNYSSELNVNALELDDSALYLCASSAGGADTQYFGPGTRLTVL.

The chain has TRBV5-6 and TRBJ1-1; TRBD1 agrees at 9 bases. V dropped 4 bases and J dropped 1; count of bases not matched to a gene: 8. The CDR3 spans 16 residues. Germline V gene lookup returns CDR1 SGHDT and CDR2 YYEEEE. CDR3 DNA sequence: TGTGCCAGCAGCCCTTACCCGACAGGGGGGAACACTGAAGCTTTCTTT. Its translation is CASSPYPTGGNTEAFF.

The chain is built from TRBV2 and TRBJ2-7; unclear D gene. V was cut by 3 bases and J by 3 bases, with 9 bases left in between. CDR1 is SNHLY, CDR2 FYNNEI, per germline. The CDR3 runs 13 residues. The CDR3 reads CASSDPGGYEQYF. The CDR3 region has the DNA TGTGCCAGCAGTGACCCGGGTGGCTACGAGCAGTACTTC.

Written as DNA, the CDR3 is TGTGCCACCAGTGCGTGGGACAAATCCTACGAGCAGTACTTC. It yields the protein CATSAWDKSYEQYF. The rearrangement joins TRBV24-1 to TRBJ2-7; D may be TRBD1 (6 bases). There are 14 residues in the CDR3. CDR1 and CDR2 from the germline V gene are KGHDR and SFDVKD. Trimming shortened V by 5 bases and J by 1 base, and 11 bases separated the two germline ends.

This clone was counted a few times. This chain joins TRBV5-6 and TRBJ2-5, with 10 positions matching TRBD2. V gave up 4 bases and J gave up 0 bases; unmatched junction bases: 9. CDR3 length: 17 amino acids. Germline values: CDR1 SGHDT, CDR2 YYEEEE. This CDR3 is CASSATGLAVNQETQYF. CDR3 nucleotides: TGTGCCAGCAGCGCAACAGGACTAGCGGTGAACCAAGAGACCCAGTACTTC.

The chain employs TRBV6-2 or TRBV6-3 and TRBJ1-5; no definite D call. V lost 2 bases and J 2 bases, leaving 10 bases between the germline ends. The length of the CDR3 is 15 residues. The germline V gene encodes CDR1 MNHEY and CDR2 SVGEGT. As DNA, the CDR3 is TGTGCCAGCAGTTACGGCAGCGGTGGCAATCAGCCCCAGCATTTT. Its protein is CASSYGSGGNQPQHF.

The chain carries TRBV18 and TRBJ1-2, with D possibly being TRBD1 (5 bases). Trimming took off 4 bases at V and 7 bases at J, with 28 bases between the two ends. CDR3 length equals 18 residues. Per germline, CDR1 KGHSH and CDR2 LQKENI. CDR3 in amino acids: CASSLGQAGNFVMRGYTF. The CDR3 nucleotides read TGTGCCAGCTCACTCGGGCAGGCAGGGAATTTTGTTATGCGTGGCTACACCTTC.